These T cell receptor beta chains were read from a single sample in a study of PD-1 blockade in classical Hodgkin lymphoma. Clones were sequenced by immunoSEQ multiplex PCR, and TCRdb holds only the in-frame ones, with some missing. The sample comprises roughly 19,000 clones, around 89% of which are singletons, and about 5% rests with the top ten. The sequencing used CD8+ T cells from blood, collected before the fourth cycle of nivolumab. The receptors were sampled from a human donor with classical Hodgkin lymphoma. Each CDR3 is given with its conserved first and last residue. The D gene is left open where the match is weak. Clone size, where shown, is once, few, many, or a class for clones that have expanded.

>TRBV18|-|TRBD2|TRBJ2-7|16
CASSPSGTSGTYEQYF
TGTGCCAGCTCACCCTCAGGGACTAGCGGAACCTACGAGCAGTACTTC
>TRBV6-1|-|TRBD1|TRBJ1-3|13
CASSGDRVNTIYF
TGTGCCAGCAGTGGGGACAGGGTAAACACCATATATTTT
>TRBV11-2|-|-|TRBJ2-7|15
CASSSQTGRIYEQYF
TGTGCCAGCAGCTCCCAGACGGGGCGAATCTACGAGCAGTACTTC
>TRBV7-3|-|-|TRBJ2-2|14
CASRTDGYTGELFF
TGTGCCAGCAGAACTGACGGGTACACCGGGGAGCTGTTTTTT
>TRBV4-1|-|TRBD2|TRBJ2-3|15
CASRPQGTSADTQYF
TGCGCCAGCAGGCCACAGGGGACTAGCGCAGATACGCAGTATTTT
>TRBV28|once|TRBD1|TRBJ1-1|14
CASSLGLDRGEAFF
TGTGCCAGCAGTTTAGGGTTGGACAGGGGCGAAGCTTTCTTT
>TRBV29-1|-|-|TRBJ1-2|10
CSVDTDGYTF
TGCAGCGTTGATACAGATGGCTACACCTTC
>TRBV6-1|-|-|TRBJ1-3|14
CASSEGNTGNTIYF
TGTGCCAGCAGTGAGGGTAATACTGGAAACACCATATATTTT
>TRBV29-1|-|-|TRBJ2-2|13
CSAITTNTGELFF
TGCAGCGCCATTACAACGAACACCGGGGAGCTGTTTTTT
>TRBV28|-|-|TRBJ2-1|11
CASSFVNEQFF
TGTGCCAGCAGTTTTGTAAATGAGCAGTTCTTC
>TRBV27|-|-|TRBJ2-7|13
CASGHTPSYEQYF
TGTGCCAGCGGCCATACCCCAAGCTACGAGCAGTACTTC
>TRBV27|-|-|TRBJ2-7|16
CASSWSTGTISYEQYF
TGTGCCAGCAGTTGGTCGACAGGGACTATCTCCTACGAGCAGTACTTC
>TRBV29-1|-|TRBD2|TRBJ2-1|16
CSVSLAGVEGANEQFF
TGCAGCGTTTCACTAGCGGGAGTAGAGGGGGCCAATGAGCAGTTCTTC
>TRBV30|-|-|TRBJ2-2|14
CAWSVGANTGELFF
TGTGCCTGGAGTGTGGGTGCGAACACCGGGGAGCTGTTTTTT
>TRBV6-5|-|-|TRBJ2-7|15
CASSFSSPISYEQYF
TGTGCCAGCAGTTTCTCCTCGCCGATCTCCTACGAGCAGTACTTC
>TRBV6-5|-|-|TRBJ1-1|15
CASSYSGAGRTEAFF
TGTGCCAGCAGTTACTCTGGGGCAGGGAGGACTGAAGCTTTCTTT
>TRBV9|-|TRBD2|TRBJ2-7|17
CASSVGSPGAGIYEQYF
TGTGCCAGCAGCGTAGGTTCTCCGGGAGCGGGAATCTACGAGCAGTACTTC
>TRBV12-5|-|TRBD2|TRBJ2-2|16
CASGLFAGGPVGELFF
TGTGCTAGTGGTTTGTTTGCGGGAGGGCCAGTAGGGGAGCTGTTTTTT
>TRBV9|-|TRBD1|TRBJ2-3|15
CASSGSDRGTDTQYF
TGTGCCAGCAGCGGCTCGGACAGGGGCACAGATACGCAGTATTTT
>TRBV30|-|TRBD2|TRBJ2-1|15
CAWSVGAGEHNEQFF
TGTGCCTGGAGTGTGGGAGCGGGAGAACACAATGAGCAGTTCTTC
>TRBV13|-|TRBD2|TRBJ2-1|15
CASSWGLAGGNEQFF
TGTGCCAGCAGCTGGGGACTAGCGGGAGGCAATGAGCAGTTCTTC
>TRBV5-1|once|-|TRBJ1-6|13
CASSFSGQAPLHF
TGCGCCAGCAGCTTCTCAGGGCAGGCGCCCCTCCACTTT
>TRBV19|-|-|TRBJ2-7|14
CASSQGPEDDEQYF
TGTGCCAGTAGTCAGGGGCCGGAGGACGACGAGCAGTACTTC
>TRBV5-1|-|TRBD2|TRBJ2-5|19
CASSFVGQAGGFYGETQYF
TGCGCCAGCAGCTTCGTGGGGCAAGCGGGAGGGTTTTACGGTGAGACCCAGTACTTC
>TRBV5-1|once|-|TRBJ2-1|14
CASRIKGTYNEQFF
TGCGCCAGCAGAATTAAGGGAACCTACAATGAGCAGTTCTTC
>TRBV11-2|-|-|TRBJ1-4|12
CASKGSWEKLFF
TGTGCCAGCAAGGGAAGTTGGGAAAAACTGTTTTTT
>TRBV6-5|-|-|TRBJ2-7|14
CASSYSGGGYEQYF
TGTGCCAGCAGTTATTCCGGGGGCGGTTACGAGCAGTACTTC
>TRBV7-9|-|-|TRBJ1-1|13
CASSLTSAVEAFF
TGTGCCAGCAGCTTGACATCGGCCGTTGAAGCTTTCTTT
>TRBV28|-|-|TRBJ1-5|15
CASTAKQGAGQPQHF
TGTGCCAGCACCGCTAAACAAGGGGCCGGCCAGCCCCAGCATTTT
>TRBV5-1|-|TRBD1|TRBJ1-2|15
CASSLDRDRVGGYTF
TGCGCCAGCAGCTTGGACCGGGACAGGGTTGGAGGCTACACCTTC
>TRBV5-1|-|TRBD1|TRBJ1-4|15
CASSRQGRVNEKLFF
TGCGCCAGCAGCCGACAGGGGCGGGTTAATGAAAAACTGTTTTTT
>TRBV10-2|-|-|TRBJ2-7|13
CASQPGAFYEQYF
TGCGCCAGCCAACCGGGGGCCTTCTACGAGCAGTACTTC
>TRBV9|-|-|TRBJ1-1|16
CASSVIRGGEQGEAFF
TGTGCCAGCAGCGTAATAAGAGGGGGGGAACAGGGTGAAGCTTTCTTT
>TRBV6-5|-|-|TRBJ1-4|14
CASSYRGGNEKLFF
TGTGCCAGCAGTTACAGGGGTGGGAATGAAAAACTGTTTTTT
>TRBV7-6|-|-|TRBJ2-7|15
CASSPRHGQSYEQYF
TGTGCCAGCAGCCCAAGACACGGGCAGTCCTACGAGCAGTACTTC
>TRBV11-1|-|-|TRBJ2-7|14
CASSLPDLNDEQYF
TGTGCCAGCAGTTTGCCGGACCTTAACGACGAGCAGTACTTC
>TRBV16|few|-|TRBJ1-1|14
CASSQSSRGTEAFF
TGTGCCAGCAGCCAATCCTCCAGGGGCACTGAAGCTTTCTTT
>TRBV6-1|-|TRBD1|TRBJ1-2|17
CASSEYRGRGRDYGYTF
TGTGCCAGCAGTGAATATAGGGGCAGGGGGCGCGACTATGGCTACACCTTC
>TRBV6-1|-|-|TRBJ2-7|13
CASSEAEGYEQYF
TGTGCCAGCAGTGAAGCCGAGGGCTACGAGCAGTACTTC
>TRBV5-4|-|-|TRBJ2-3|14
CASSLEYPADTQYF
TGTGCCAGCAGCTTGGAATATCCCGCAGATACGCAGTATTTT
>TRBV29-1|-|TRBD1|TRBJ1-4|13
CSVRTGLYEKLFF
TGCAGCGTCCGGACAGGATTATATGAAAAACTGTTTTTT
>TRBV15|-|-|TRBJ1-2|16
CATSRPVDQKVYGYTF
TGTGCCACCAGCAGACCCGTGGACCAAAAGGTCTATGGCTACACCTTC
>TRBV4-1|-|TRBD1|TRBJ1-6|15
CASSLDRVWDSPLHF
TGCGCCAGCAGCCTGGACAGGGTTTGGGATTCACCCCTCCACTTT
>TRBV10-2|-|TRBD1|TRBJ2-7|17
CASSGYGQGATTYEQYF
TGCGCCAGCAGTGGGTATGGACAGGGGGCGACCACATACGAGCAGTACTTC
>TRBV28|-|-|TRBJ1-1|11
CASSGSPEAFF
TGTGCCAGCAGTGGGTCCCCTGAAGCTTTCTTT